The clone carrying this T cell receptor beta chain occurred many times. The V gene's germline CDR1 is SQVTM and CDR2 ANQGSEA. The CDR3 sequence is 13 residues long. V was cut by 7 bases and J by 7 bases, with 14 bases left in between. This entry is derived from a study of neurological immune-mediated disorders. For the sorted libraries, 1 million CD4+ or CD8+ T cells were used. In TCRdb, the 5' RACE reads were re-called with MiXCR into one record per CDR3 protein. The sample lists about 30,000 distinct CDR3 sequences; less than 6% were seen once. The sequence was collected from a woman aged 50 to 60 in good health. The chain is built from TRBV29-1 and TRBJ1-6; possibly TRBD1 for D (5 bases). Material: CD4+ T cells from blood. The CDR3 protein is CSASGTPNSPLHF. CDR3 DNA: TGCAGCGCCTCCGGGACTCCGAATTCACCCCTCCACTTT.